This T cell receptor (beta chain) emerged from a study of cytomegalovirus exposure and HLA in healthy donors (dated by TCRdb to the late 2010s). Some background on the complete study: An earlier analysis of some 550 of the donors reported about 290 Gb of sequence data and 120 million or so unique TCR beta sequences from some 180 million T cells. In addition to the first cohort of 666 subjects, a separate validation cohort of approximately 110 different subjects was used. Roughly 300 gigabases of sequencing data and approximately 80 million unique TCR sequences were included in an early release covering roughly 700 HLA-typed donors. The study aimed to test whether signatures of past pathogen exposure could be identified by cataloging public T cell receptors. Rather than using new phenotypic data, the later analysis identified candidate immune exposures from TCR beta sequences and from how often those sequences occurred across donors. A later analysis re-analyzed previously published TCR beta repertoires from roughly 690 donors and added high-resolution HLA genotyping to study TCR occurrence patterns. Among the roughly 400 genotyped donors, approximately 76% belonged to the genetic ancestry cluster associated with self-reported Caucasian donors. High-throughput TCR immunosequencing, statistical association of individual TCRs with disease status, and machine learning were combined to predict cytomegalovirus infection status. Among approximately 370 genotyped donors of the cohort, an average of approximately 240,000 unique TCR beta nucleotide sequences was sequenced per donor, of which about 19% were non-productive. Donor age, sex, ethnicity and CMV serostatus were collected together with the repertoire data. The number of typed donors differed by locus: 629-630 for A, B, C, DRB1 and DQB1; approximately 530 for DQA1; 606 for DPA1; and some 430 for DPB1. In a later genetic analysis, genome-wide SNP genotypes for about 65% of the roughly 670 donors were used, and that subset was treated as a discovery cohort. An earlier analysis of 450 to 750 of the donors used high-throughput TCR beta sequencing to judge whether each TCR beta V gene segment behaved as functional or pseudogenic. About five DR-DQ haplotypes were treated as single units for association and clustering because of strong linkage in the cohort. The study profiled the T cell repertoires of under 700 subjects by immunosequencing and related them to cytomegalovirus serostatus. Class I and class II HLA loci were covered by the typing at four-digit resolution. Every discovery cohort repertoire had been produced on one sequencing platform.

Overall results and qualifications from the work: The only immune exposure information available for the cohort was CMV serostatus. In a later genetic analysis, fewer N-insertions in productive TCRs were reported among donors in an Asian-associated ancestry cluster than the approximately 710-donor mean. The earlier analysis of some 560 of the donors excluded about 16 rarely observed V segments, including chromosome 9 orphons, because counts were too low. The study gave a list of 150 to 200 TCR beta chains associated with cytomegalovirus. The authors suggested that the approach could potentially be extended to other disease states and immunological phenotypes. A group of highly shared sequence variants was considered likely to be a technical artifact of the sequencing pipeline. The presence/absence analyses assumed that sequencing depth was roughly uniform across donors, and that assumption may not be true. An earlier analysis of approximately 600 of the donors showed that most TCR beta V segments appeared in productive rearrangements either about 87% or about 30% of the time, which broadly matched IMGT annotations. The cohort was sequenced for TCR beta chains only, and without alpha or paired-chain data the features that could be detected were limited. Most CMV-associated TCR beta chains appeared to be HLA-restricted in a later analysis, and the HLA associations seemed to be driven largely by CMV exposure. A further reported finding was that TCR beta sequences accurately predicted the HLA-A and HLA-B alleles for most subjects in the first cohort. In a later analysis, TCR association rates were found to vary across HLA loci, with the most associated TCRs seen for DRB1 alleles and the fewest for HLA-C alleles. In a later analysis, several top co-occurrence clusters were reported to appear linked to parvovirus B19, influenza, CMV and Epstein-Barr virus. In a later analysis, HLA-associated TCR beta chains were found to be more clonally expanded and to have lower generation probabilities than equally common non-associated chains. Specific HLA alleles were associated with 15,000 to 20,000 TCR beta sequences at a false discovery rate of 0.05 in a later analysis. Linkage disequilibrium might explain the correlated functional status among segregating V segments, but an unknown experimental factor could not be ruled out. A later genetic analysis associated a missense DCLRE1C variant with V-gene and J-gene trimming of TCR beta chains, and an independent cohort replicated the association. A few of the identified cytomegalovirus-associated TCR beta chains were confirmed in vitro to be specific for cytomegalovirus antigens. Most TCR sequences were seen in very few donors, while some public TCRs were found in many individuals. In both the original and validation cohorts, the classifier was reported to diagnose cytomegalovirus status with high specificity and sensitivity. When HLA alleles, especially DR and DQ, strongly co-occurred, TCR associations were difficult to assign to individual alleles. Some IMGT-functional V segments, including TRBV6-2 and TRBV6-3, could not be distinguished by the 87-base-pair reads and were therefore excluded. Because HLA typing was missing for some donors at each locus, association tests included only the typed subset.

The cohort was made up of approximately 670 healthy bone marrow donors. All cohort members were sampled while nominally healthy, although unrecorded immune exposures were likely present. The donor tested CMV seropositive, placing the donor among the 289 seropositive members of the cohort. A peripheral blood sample was collected from each donor, and TCR beta sequencing was performed on peripheral blood mononuclear cells. Genomic DNA extraction from the blood cell samples was performed with the Qiagen DNeasy Blood Extraction Kit. The CDR3 goes from the cysteine to the phenylalanine over 14 residues. Only the CDR3 portion is preserved as DNA: 42 bases, with reading frame beginning at the first base. Cut back by 0 bases and 13 bases, the V and J ends lie 13 bases apart. CDR1 and CDR2 are drawn from the germline V gene: LGHNA, YSLEER. Libraries were made using the immunoSEQ multiplex PCR assay. For the multiplex PCR, a mixture combining 60 forward primers for TCR Vbeta segments and 13 reverse primers for TCR Jbeta segments was used. The CDR3 region of rearranged TCR beta genes was amplified from genomic DNA by a multiplex PCR assay. The Illumina HiSeq System was used to sequence the amplified TCR beta libraries as 87-base-pair reads. Per the authors' processing: A later analysis tallied 75 million to 95 million unique TCR beta chains across the 666 repertoires, and approximately 12 million of those chains were shared by two or more donors. A nearest-neighbor algorithm error-corrected the raw reads and collapsed the reads into unique sequences, merging closely related sequences to remove PCR and sequencing errors. CDR3 sequences were aligned to IMGT reference sequences to assign V, D and J gene segments. For a sequence to be retained, at least a six-nucleotide match to both a V gene segment and a J gene segment was required. A rearrangement counted as productive if the CDR3 had no stop codons and remained in frame with V and J, and every other rearrangement counted as non-productive. CDR3 was defined by IMGT convention, running from the second conserved V-encoded cysteine to the conserved J-encoded phenylalanine. In an earlier analysis of 550 to 650 of the donors, sequences lacking an unambiguous match to a single V gene segment were excluded. An earlier analysis of fewer than 750 of the donors classified V segments as functional when productive rearrangements were above 56.7% and as segregating when the standard deviation between donors was above 5%. A statistical classification framework was built for diagnosing cytomegalovirus status from the catalog of TCR beta chain sequences. In a later analysis, TCR nucleotide sequences were compared against IMGT/GENE-DB human TR gene sequences so that V and J genes could be assigned. In a later analysis, CDR3 sequences and most-parsimonious VDJ recombination scenarios were assigned using the TCRdist pipeline. A later analysis defined each TCR beta chain by its CDR3 amino acid sequence plus V-gene family, and excluded reads lacking a unique V-gene family. A later analysis removed over 500 highly shared, low-generation-probability nucleotide sequences to deal with suspected cross-contamination and a sequencing artifact. In a later analysis, a clonal expansion index for each public chain was calculated from normalized within-repertoire ranks of inferred template counts. Generation probabilities in a later analysis came from a VDJ recombination model fitted to out-of-frame rearrangements, and those results were checked against IGoR. In a later analysis, hypergeometric tests were used to score TCR-TCR, TCR-HLA and TCR-CMV co-occurrence, with a repertoire-size bias correction applied to TCR pairs. False discovery rates were estimated in a later analysis by permuting HLA or CMV assignments 20 times. In a later analysis, co-occurring TCRs were grouped with DBSCAN, and TCRdist sequence similarity was added when clustering was performed within HLA-allele-positive subsets. For co-occurrence clustering, repertoires with fewer than 30,000 or more than 120,000 public chains were excluded, along with five repertoires with anomalous nucleotide sharing. TCRdb retrieved this table from immuneACCESS and kept in-frame rearrangements only. Not all clones are present; in checked studies, unresolved V genes account for under half, and no reason is known for the remainder. D and trimming were read from the DNA, whereas the V and J calls and clone size are those reported in that table. Recorded for this sample are 200,000 to 300,000 clones; 84% of them occurred a single time. The leading ten clones occupy roughly 2% of the sample.

Of note for this clone: Its antigen remains undetermined. No quality values exist for individual bases; no much larger clone is one base distant.

Input material: PBMCs. The TCR was taken from a woman between 35 and 50 years old in good health and CMV-seropositive. In this chain, TRBV4-3 is recombined with TRBJ1-6, with TRBD1 tentatively as D gene (5 bases match). CDR3 reads: CASSQDAQAAPLHF. The DNA is as follows: TGCGCCAGCAGCCAAGATGCACAGGCGGCCCCCCTCCACTTT.